A selection of T cell receptor beta chains follows, all from one sample in a study of blood T cell repertoires in COVID-19. The method was immunoSEQ multiplex PCR; TCRdb's version includes in-frame clones alone and lacks a portion of them. The data hold 110,000 to 150,000 clones, with about 76% observed a single time. Material: peripheral blood. The receptor set was obtained from a human donor in a cohort sampled during active COVID-19. Each CDR3 is given with its conserved first and last residue. Fields, in order: J gene, D gene, clone size, V gene, CDR3 protein, CDR3 DNA. The D gene is left open where the match is weak. Size values are once, few and many counts, or a class for expanded clones, and some rows have none.

TRBJ2-3 . . TRBV11-1 CASRASQGGSGTQYF TGTGCCAGCAGGGCTAGCCAGGGGGGTTCTGGGACGCAGTATTTT
TRBJ2-7 . . TRBV6-2/TRBV6-3 CASSYVEAGRTEQYF TGTGCCAGCAGTTACGTTGAGGCGGGAAGAACCGAGCAGTACTTC
TRBJ2-1 . . TRBV4-3 CASSQDMEGRALF TGCGCCAGCAGCCAAGATATGGAGGGAAGGGCGCTCTTC
TRBJ2-2 TRBD2 . TRBV28 CASSLLIAGHTGELFF TGTGCCAGCAGTTTACTGATAGCGGGACACACCGGGGAGCTGTTTTTT
TRBJ2-1 . few TRBV4-2 CASGRLQGGSYNEQFF TGTGCCAGCGGGCGACTGCAGGGTGGCTCCTACAATGAGCAGTTCTTC
TRBJ2-7 TRBD1 . TRBV5-4 CASSLGTGGLDEQYF TGTGCCAGCAGCTTGGGCACAGGGGGCTTGGACGAGCAGTACTTC
TRBJ2-7 . . TRBV19 CASWAVARQNKYEQYF TGTGCCAGTTGGGCCGTGGCTAGACAGAACAAATACGAGCAGTACTTC
TRBJ2-7 TRBD2 . TRBV6-2/TRBV6-3 CASSSDGTRSGEQYF TGTGCCAGCAGTTCTGACGGGACTAGGTCCGGCGAGCAGTACTTC
TRBJ2-5 TRBD2 . TRBV6-5 CASSPPGRETQYF TGTGCCAGCAGCCCCCCCGGGAGGGAGACCCAGTACTTC
TRBJ2-4 TRBD1 . TRBV4-1 CASSQRQGAAKNIQYF TGCGCCAGCAGCCAACGACAGGGGGCGGCCAAAAACATTCAGTACTTC
TRBJ1-1 . . TRBV6-5 CASRGQANLNTEAFF TGTGCCAGCAGAGGACAAGCCAACTTGAACACTGAAGCTTTCTTT
TRBJ2-3 TRBD1 . TRBV28 CASSWTGGYTDTQYF TGTGCCAGCAGTTGGACAGGGGGCTACACAGATACGCAGTATTTT
TRBJ1-2 . . TRBV4-3 CASSQVAGTNYGYTF TGCGCCAGCAGCCAAGTTGCGGGGACTAACTATGGCTACACCTTC
TRBJ2-7 TRBD1 . TRBV9 CASSVGDRGNEQYF TGTGCCAGCAGCGTAGGGGACAGGGGCAACGAGCAGTACTTC
TRBJ1-2 . few TRBV5-1 CASSLDRSGYTF TGCGCCAGCAGCTTGGACCGCAGTGGCTACACCTTC
TRBJ2-7 TRBD2 . TRBV7-2 CASSVVLAGGYEQYF TGTGCCAGCAGCGTCGTACTAGCGGGAGGGTACGAGCAGTACTTC
TRBJ1-1 . . TRBV7-9 CASQLRPGSVGTEAFF TGTGCCAGCCAGCTCCGGCCAGGGTCTGTTGGCACTGAAGCTTTCTTT
TRBJ2-7 . . TRBV4-1 CASSQDRQGDEQYF TGCGCCAGCAGCCAAGATAGGCAGGGTGACGAGCAGTACTTC
TRBJ2-7 . once TRBV6-6 CASSEGFGEQYF TGTGCCAGCAGCGAGGGTTTCGGCGAGCAGTACTTC
TRBJ2-7 . . TRBV6-6 CASSGQGYEQYF TGTGCCAGCAGTGGCCAGGGCTACGAGCAGTACTTC
TRBJ1-6 TRBD1 few TRBV7-9 CASSLSRQGPYSPLHF TGTGCCAGCAGCTTGTCTAGACAGGGGCCGTATTCACCCCTCCACTTT
TRBJ1-2 TRBD1 . TRBV7-2 CASSTGQGYYGYTF TGTGCCAGCAGCACGGGACAGGGTTACTATGGCTACACCTTC
TRBJ2-6 . . TRBV6-2/TRBV6-3 CASRWGGSSGANVLTF TGTGCCAGCCGTTGGGGCGGAAGCTCTGGGGCCAACGTCCTGACTTTC
TRBJ2-1 TRBD2 . TRBV4-2 CASSQRMVGKREGGIEQFF TGTGCCAGCAGCCAACGAATGGTTGGGAAGCGGGAGGGTGGGATTGAGCAGTTCTTC
TRBJ2-2 TRBD2 . TRBV3-1/TRBV3-2 CASSQVGGTGELFF TGTGCCAGCAGCCAAGTGGGGGGGACCGGGGAGCTGTTTTTT
TRBJ1-6 . . TRBV28 CASRGQGYYNSPLHF TGTGCCAGCAGGGGGCAGGGATACTATAATTCACCCCTCCACTTT
TRBJ2-2 . . TRBV19 CASSIDLGRIGGAGELFF TGTGCCAGTAGTATAGATCTGGGGAGGATCGGCGGGGCCGGGGAGCTGTTTTTT
TRBJ2-2 TRBD2 . TRBV7-2 CASSLMSGNDGELFF TGTGCCAGCAGCTTAATGAGCGGGAACGACGGGGAGCTGTTTTTT
TRBJ2-2 TRBD1 . TRBV11-3 CASSLGTGGHGELFF TGTGCCAGCAGCTTGGGGACAGGGGGCCACGGGGAGCTGTTTTTT
TRBJ1-2 TRBD1 . TRBV5-4 CATYWTGGAGYTF TGTGCCACGTACTGGACAGGGGGCGCGGGCTACACCTTC
TRBJ1-6 TRBD1 . TRBV9 CASSGGQGYSPLHF TGTGCCAGCAGCGGGGGACAGGGATATTCACCCCTCCACTTT
TRBJ2-1 . . TRBV9 CASSVGGHSSYNEQFF TGTGCCAGCAGCGTAGGAGGGCACAGCTCCTACAATGAGCAGTTCTTC
TRBJ2-5 . . TRBV5-1 CASSLSGRETQYF TGCGCCAGCAGCTTGTCAGGTCGGGAGACCCAGTACTTC
TRBJ2-7 TRBD2 once TRBV5-1 CASSLEALAGGPLNYEQYF TGCGCCAGCAGCTTGGAGGCACTAGCGGGAGGGCCCCTAAACTACGAGCAGTACTTC
TRBJ2-7 TRBD2 . TRBV6-6 CASSYLAGASYEQYF TGTGCCAGCAGTTACCTAGCGGGGGCCTCCTACGAGCAGTACTTC
TRBJ2-5 . . TRBV7-2 CASSLRQRETQYF TGTGCCAGCAGCTTAAGACAGAGGGAGACCCAGTACTTC
TRBJ1-3 . few TRBV7-6 CASSALQGGGNTIYF TGTGCCAGCAGCGCCTTACAGGGTGGTGGAAACACCATATATTTT
TRBJ2-4 TRBD2 . TRBV3-1/TRBV3-2 CASSQPGGGNIQYF TGTGCCAGCAGCCAGCCGGGGGGGGGAAACATTCAGTACTTC
TRBJ2-7 . . TRBV5-1 CASSLVVQPYEQYF TGCGCCAGCAGCTTGGTGGTACAACCCTACGAGCAGTACTTC
TRBJ2-1 . . TRBV7-2 CASSPPGSLYNEQFF TGTGCCAGCAGCCCCCCGGGATCCCTGTACAATGAGCAGTTCTTC
TRBJ2-2 TRBD1 . TRBV2 CASSQQGAKNTGELFF TGTGCCAGCAGCCAGCAGGGGGCTAAAAACACCGGGGAGCTGTTTTTT